Below are 10 T cell receptor beta chains sequenced from a single sample in a study of T cell responses to AZD1222 COVID-19 vaccine. The repertoire was sequenced with immunoSEQ multiplex PCR; TCRdb's copy has only in-frame clones and lacks some. The table has about 99,000 clones, roughly 91% seen once. The specimen comprised peripheral blood, sampled on day 0 of AZD1222 vaccination. The source is an adult in good health.

Regarding this clone: At one of its ends the junction is not consistent with the germline gene, which may arise from a read error. The V and J genes are TRBV4-3 and TRBJ1-2, with 7 bases aligning to TRBD1. CDR1 is LGHNA, CDR2 YSLEER, per germline. The CDR3 is 15 residues long. The chain's CDR3 is CASSQERGPNYGYTF. DNA for the CDR3: TGCGCCAGCAGTCAAGAAAGGGGGCCTAACTATGGCTACACCTTC.

The chain couples TRBV30 to TRBJ2-7; maybe TRBD2 (6 bases). The CDR3 spans 16 residues. Trimming pared 0 bases from V and 0 bases from J, leaving 15 bases between. Germline loops: CDR1 GTSNPN, CDR2 SVGIG (reference sequence). The CDR3 sequence: CAWSVPPDYISYEQYF. CDR3 sequence (DNA): TGTGCCTGGAGTGTACCCCCGGACTACATCTCCTACGAGCAGTACTTC.

This clone was seen just once. The chain carries TRBV5-1 and TRBJ2-7; D unresolved. CDR3 length equals 15 residues. Germline V gives CDR1 SGHRS, CDR2 YFSETQ. With 4 bases removed from V and 2 bases from J, the gap between germline ends came to 16 bases. The CDR3 coding sequence is TGCGCCAGCAGCCCAAGCTCCGGCTCTACCTACGAGCAGTACTTC. As protein: CASSPSSGSTYEQYF.

This chain uses TRBV28 with TRBJ2-6; D not resolved. This CDR3 contains 15 residues. Between the trimmed V and J ends, which lost 1 base and 0 bases, there was a span of 4 bases. Per germline, CDR1 MDHEN and CDR2 SYDVKM. The CDR3 loop is CASSLLPSGANVLTF. CDR3 sequence (DNA): TGTGCCAGCAGTTTATTACCCTCTGGGGCCAACGTCCTGACTTTC. The entire variable domain, with the rest obtained from reference TRBV28 and TRBJ2-6, is as follows: DVKVTQSSRYLVKRTGEKVFLECVQDMDHENMFWYRQDPGLGLRLIYFSYDVKMKEKGDIPEGYSVSREKKERFSLILESASTNQTSMYLCASSLLPSGANVLTFGAGSRLTVL.

The gene calls are TRBV5-1 and TRBJ1-3, with D unclear. This CDR3 is 14 amino acids long. From germline, CDR1 is SGHRS and CDR2 YFSETQ. Trimming shortened V by 4 bases and J by 0 bases, and 8 bases separated the two germline ends. In nucleotides, the CDR3 is TGCGCCAGCAGCGCGCAGGACTCTGGAAACACCATATATTTT. Translating gives CASSAQDSGNTIYF.

J is TRBJ1-5 and V is TRBV28, with 7 bases aligning to TRBD1. J gave up 2 bases and V 4 bases, and 8 bases lay outside the gene matches. The V gene's germline CDR1 is MDHEN and CDR2 SYDVKM. The CDR3 spans 16 residues. As DNA, the CDR3 is TGTGCCAGCAGTTATGGAAGGGGGCTTCGCAATCAGCCCCAGCATTTT. Translated, it gives CASSYGRGLRNQPQHF.

This clone appeared a few times. The rearrangement joins TRBV7-2 to TRBJ2-7, with D tentatively TRBD1 or TRBD2 (5 bases each). Trimming took off 1 base at V and 9 bases at J, with 19 bases between the two ends. This CDR3 is built from 15 residues. Germline CDR1 SGHTA, CDR2 FQGNSA. The CDR3 reads CASSLGDPILLGQYF. Written as DNA, the CDR3 is TGTGCCAGCAGCTTAGGGGACCCCATCCTCTTGGGGCAGTACTTC.

V is TRBV6-5 and J is TRBJ1-1, with D hard to call. The CDR3 is made up of 14 amino acids. Trimming removed 6 bases from V and 4 bases from J, with 15 bases in between. The germline gives CDR1 MNHEY, CDR2 SVGAGI. As DNA, the CDR3 is TGTGCCAGCAGACTCATCAGTGGGGTCACTGAAGCTTTCTTT. It translates to CASRLISGVTEAFF.

The chain recombines TRBV7-9 with TRBJ2-7; 9 bases agree with TRBD2. Looked up from germline, CDR1 is SEHNR and CDR2 is FQNEAQ (reference sequence). The CDR3 runs 16 residues. V was clipped by 3 bases and J by 1 base; unmatched bases: 7. CDR3 nucleotide sequence: TGTGCCAGCAGCTTTGTCGCGGGAGGGATGTCCTACGAGCAGTACTTC. Translating gives CASSFVAGGMSYEQYF.

The V and J genes are TRBV5-8 and TRBJ2-1; TRBD1 aligns across 8 bases. The CDR3 extends over 13 amino acids. V shed 1 base and J 10 bases; nucleotides not matched to a gene: 4. Per germline, CDR1 SGHTS and CDR2 YDEGEE. The CDR3 loop is CASSLQGAREQFF. The CDR3 nucleotides are TGTGCCAGCAGCTTGCAGGGGGCGAGAGAGCAGTTCTTC.